The 11 T cell receptor beta chains below all came from one sample that was sequenced in a study of T cell changes during pregnancy in multiple sclerosis. Clones were sequenced by immunoSEQ multiplex PCR, and TCRdb holds only the in-frame ones, with some missing. The sample has 85,000 to 120,000 clones; roughly nine tenths are singletons. Sequencing was performed on peripheral blood, taken before pregnancy. All receptors come from a female donor with multiple sclerosis, enrolled in a pregnancy study.

Only one count was recorded for this clone. The chain uses TRBV28 and TRBJ2-5; D not resolved. The germline V gene has CDR1 MDHEN and CDR2 SYDVKM. The ends were cut back, 5 bases at V and 1 base at J, with 2 bases in the middle. The CDR3 covers 11 residues. The CDR3 nucleotides are TGTGCCAGCAGTCGCCAAGAGACCCAGTACTTC. This encodes CASSRQETQYF.

The CDR3, as DNA: TGTGCCAGCAGTGGACTAGCGGGAGGGATCTACGAGCAGTACTTC. As protein: CASSGLAGGIYEQYF. The chain is built from TRBV6-1 and TRBJ2-7, with 14 bases lining up with TRBD2. Germline lookup yields CDR1 MNHNS and CDR2 SASEGT. Trimming removed 4 bases from V and 3 bases from J; junction bases left unmatched: 2. This CDR3 is built from 15 residues.

The rearrangement links TRBV2 to TRBJ2-5; D uncertain. In germline, CDR1 is SNHLY, CDR2 FYNNEI. There are 13 residues in the CDR3. V lost 7 bases and J 0 bases, leaving 9 bases between the germline ends. The DNA of the CDR3 is TGTGCCAGCACAGGCACCCACCAAGAGACCCAGTACTTC. Protein sequence: CASTGTHQETQYF. The complete variable domain, with remaining parts taken from reference TRBV2 and TRBJ2-5, reads EPEVTQTPSHQVTQMGQEVILRCVPISNHLYFYWYRQILGQKVEFLVSFYNNEISEKSEIFDDQFSVERPDGSNFTLKIRSTKLEDSAMYFCASTGTHQETQYFGPGTRLLVL.

The J gene is TRBJ2-5, the V gene TRBV11-2, with TRBD1 matching 10 bases. Germline values: CDR1 SGHAT, CDR2 FQNNGV. The junction had 6 bases not matched to a gene; V was cut back by 1 base and J by 4 bases. The CDR3 spans 16 residues. The CDR3 DNA follows: TGTGCCAGCAGCTTAGGGGGGACAGGGGCGGCAGAGACCCAGTACTTC. It codes for CASSLGGTGAAETQYF.

This sequence joins TRBV30 and TRBJ2-5; D is perhaps TRBD2 (6 bases). V was pared by 2 bases and J by 5 bases, with 15 bases between. The germline CDR1 and CDR2 sequences are GTSNPN and SVGIG (reference sequence). The CDR3 sequence is 14 residues long. In DNA, the CDR3 is TGTGCCTGGAGTTCCGGGACTCGCGGGGAGACCCAGTACTTC. It encodes CAWSSGTRGETQYF.

The chain joins TRBV6-1 to TRBJ1-6; perhaps TRBD1 as D (5 bases). V was clipped by 3 bases and J by 9 bases, with 18 bases between them. This CDR3 spans 16 amino acids. Germline V gene data show CDR1 as MNHNS and CDR2 as SASEGT. The CDR3: CASSDRQGGRSSPLHF. In DNA form, the CDR3 reads TGTGCCAGCAGTGATCGCCAGGGAGGAAGGAGTTCACCCCTCCACTTT.

The chain employs TRBV4-1 and TRBJ2-6, with 10 positions matching TRBD1. CDR1 MGHRA and CDR2 YSYEKL come from the germline V gene. V gave up 4 bases and J gave up 0 bases; unmatched junction bases: 3. The CDR3 runs to 17 residues. DNA of the CDR3: TGCGCCAGCAGCCCGGGACAGGGGACCTCTGGGGCCAACGTCCTGACTTTC. As protein: CASSPGQGTSGANVLTF.

V gene TRBV6-6 combines with J gene TRBJ2-7; 9 bases fit TRBD2. CDR3 size: 15 residues. V lost 4 bases and J lost 6; bases outside the gene matches: 10. Germline V gives CDR1 MNHNY, CDR2 SVGAGI (reference sequence). The CDR3 sequence is CASSFYSGSAGEQYF. DNA of the CDR3: TGTGCCAGCAGTTTTTATAGCGGGAGCGCTGGCGAGCAGTACTTC.

This rearrangement joins TRBV11-2 to TRBJ1-2; tentatively, D is TRBD1 (5 bases). V lost 1 base, J lost 8 bases, and 14 bases lay in between. Germline loops: CDR1 SGHAT, CDR2 FQNNGV. The CDR3 has 14 amino acids. As DNA, the CDR3 is TGTGCCAGCAGCTTAGTGGGCGCAGGGCAAGGCTACACCTTC. Residues: CASSLVGAGQGYTF.

The CDR3 is CASRFLAEYEQYF. The CDR3 region has the DNA TGCGCCAGCAGGTTTCTAGCGGAGTACGAGCAGTACTTC. V and J are TRBV5-1 and TRBJ2-7, with 7 bases that match TRBD2. Germline V gene sequence: CDR1 SGHRS, CDR2 YFSETQ. The CDR3 loop spans 13 amino acids. V lost 5 bases to trimming and J lost 4 bases; unmatched junction nucleotides: 6.

The rearrangement links TRBV19 to TRBJ2-7, with 7 nucleotides matching TRBD1. Per germline, CDR1 LNHDA and CDR2 SQIVND (reference sequence). This CDR3 contains 13 residues. After removal of 4 bases from V and 3 bases from J, the junction contained 3 bases not matched to a gene. CDR3 amino acids: CASSRTGGYEQYF. As DNA, the CDR3 is TGTGCCAGTAGTAGGACAGGCGGCTACGAGCAGTACTTC.